The next 22 T cell receptor beta chains were all read from a single sample in a study of cytomegalovirus exposure and HLA in healthy donors. The PCR used 60 Vbeta and 13 Jbeta primers. Method: immunoSEQ multiplex PCR; TCRdb's copy keeps in-frame clones and lacks some. The table lists approximately 100,000 clones, around four fifths of them singletons. The sample taken for sequencing was PBMCs. The receptors derive from a woman in her 40s in good health and CMV-seronegative.

This clone was recorded only once. This chain joins TRBV7-9 and TRBJ1-4; perhaps TRBD1 as D (5 bases). This CDR3 has 14 residues. Trimming left V 3 bases short and J 5 bases short, with 10 bases between. From germline, CDR1 is SEHNR and CDR2 FQNEAQ (reference sequence). This CDR3 reads CASSLGGENEKLFF. In DNA form, the CDR3 reads TGTGCCAGCAGCTTGGGGGGGGAAAATGAAAAACTGTTTTTT.

This clone was seen only once. The chain uses TRBV27 and TRBJ1-3; D perhaps matches TRBD1 (5 bases). Deletions cut 6 bases from V and 3 bases from J, with 9 bases between. Germline assignment: CDR1 MNHEY and CDR2 SMNVEV (reference sequence). This CDR3 spans 13 amino acids. CDR3 in amino acids: CASSSRGGNTIYF. The CDR3 DNA reads TGTGCCAGCAGCAGTAGGGGTGGAAACACCATATATTTT.

The V and J genes are TRBV5-1 and TRBJ1-1; D might be TRBD1 (6 bases). V shed 4 bases and J shed 8 bases, with 27 bases lying between them. This CDR3 has 17 residues. CDR1 is SGHRS, CDR2 YFSETQ, per germline. The CDR3 protein is CASSQNRVATDPLEAFF. For the CDR3, the DNA is TGCGCCAGCAGCCAAAACAGGGTGGCAACAGACCCCCTCGAAGCTTTCTTT.

This chain connects TRBV18 to TRBJ1-1, with a possible D match to TRBD1 (5 bases). Trimming removed 3 bases from V and 5 bases from J, with 10 bases in between. CDR1 and CDR2 from the germline V gene are KGHSH and LQKENI. The CDR3 is 13 residues long. CDR3 coding DNA: TGTGCCAGCTCACCCACGGGGGGAACTGAAGCTTTCTTT. Translation: CASSPTGGTEAFF.

The genes are TRBV7-4 and TRBJ1-3; tentative D call: TRBD1 (5 bases). This CDR3 is 18 amino acids long. Germline values: CDR1 SGHVT, CDR2 SQSDAQ. Trimming cost V 10 bases and J 0 bases, with 25 bases left between them. In DNA form, the CDR3 reads TGTGCCACTTACCAGGACCTCGGGGGGGGGTTCTCTGGAAACACCATATATTTT. Its protein product is CATYQDLGGGFSGNTIYF.

The gene calls are TRBV11-2 and TRBJ2-1, with D perhaps TRBD1 (5 bases). CDR3 length: 12 amino acids. Germline CDR1 SGHAT, CDR2 FQNNGV. V was clipped by 4 bases and J by 9 bases, with 10 bases between them. For the CDR3, the DNA is TGTGCCAGCAGCTCACATAGGGGTGAGCAGTTCTTC. This codes for CASSSHRGEQFF.

The CDR3 region has the DNA TGTGCCAGCCGCGGGTGGAGCGGCGGTGAGCAGTTCTTC. Its translation is CASRGWSGGEQFF. The chain uses TRBV27 and TRBJ2-1; tentative D call: TRBD2 (5 bases). Trimming removed 8 bases at V and 9 bases at J, with 17 bases between. Germline CDR1 MNHEY, CDR2 SMNVEV (reference sequence). The CDR3 is made up of 13 amino acids.

The gene calls are TRBV19 and TRBJ2-2; D is perhaps TRBD1 (6 bases). The germline CDR1 and CDR2 sequences are LNHDA and SQIVND (reference sequence). The V end was cut by 6 bases, the J end by 0 bases, with 8 bases between. The CDR3 contains 14 residues. Here the CDR3 DNA reads TGTGCCAGTAGGGGGACACCGAACACCGGGGAGCTGTTTTTT. Its protein is CASRGTPNTGELFF.

The rearrangement links TRBV27 to TRBJ2-7, with TRBD1 identical over 8 bases. The V and J ends lost 3 bases and 7 bases, in that order; junction bases with no gene match: 8. The CDR3 runs to 14 residues. Germline V lookup: CDR1 MNHEY, CDR2 SMNVEV (reference sequence). The CDR3 region is CASSLSGTGWEQYF. CDR3 bases: TGTGCCAGCAGTTTGTCCGGGACAGGCTGGGAGCAGTACTTC.

The CDR3 nucleotides read TGTGCCAGCAGGGGGGACAGGGGCGTCAATGAGCAGTTCTTC. Its translation: CASRGDRGVNEQFF. The V gene is TRBV5-4, the J gene TRBJ2-1; 10 bases are shared with TRBD1. V dropped 5 bases and J dropped 6; count of bases not matched to a gene: 5. The CDR3 runs to 14 residues. Germline V CDR1 and CDR2: SGHNT, YYREEE (reference sequence).

This clone was seen once. J is TRBJ1-3 and V is TRBV28; D is possibly TRBD1 (6 bases). Trimming removed 5 bases from V and 0 bases from J, with 14 bases in between. CDR1 MDHEN and CDR2 SYDVKM come from the germline V gene. This CDR3 spans 16 amino acids. The CDR3 region has the DNA TGTGCCAGCAGTACCGAGGGACAATTCTCTGGAAACACCATATATTTT. It yields the protein CASSTEGQFSGNTIYF.

The chain couples TRBV6-5 to TRBJ2-5; 10 bases are a match to TRBD2. CDR3 length equals 16 residues. The V and J ends lost 4 bases and 5 bases, in that order; junction bases with no gene match: 10. Germline V CDR1 and CDR2: MNHEY, SVGAGI. In DNA, the CDR3 is TGTGCCAGCAGTTCCCCTACTAGCGGGAAGGGGGAGACCCAGTACTTC. Translating it yields CASSSPTSGKGETQYF.

The chain joins TRBV27 to TRBJ2-7; D might be TRBD1 (5 bases). V lost 3 bases to trimming and J lost 4 bases, with 13 bases between them. The CDR3 consists of 14 residues. The V gene's germline CDR1 is MNHEY and CDR2 SMNVEV (reference sequence). The CDR3 reads CASSFRAPGYEQYF. As DNA, the CDR3 is TGTGCCAGCAGTTTTCGAGCCCCAGGGTACGAGCAGTACTTC.

V gene TRBV9 combines with J gene TRBJ2-7; TRBD1 is a possible D gene (6 bases). V was cut by 0 bases and J by 0 bases, with 13 bases left in between. Germline V gives CDR1 SGDLS, CDR2 YYNGEE. This CDR3 is built from 16 residues. CDR3 in amino acids: CASSVAGQGNSYEQYF. DNA of the CDR3: TGTGCCAGCAGCGTAGCGGGCCAGGGGAACTCCTACGAGCAGTACTTC.

The chain combines TRBV9 with TRBJ1-6; D perhaps matches TRBD1 (5 bases). Trimming shortened V by 0 bases and J by 8 bases, and 9 bases separated the two germline ends. The CDR3 totals 14 residues. Germline CDR1 SGDLS, CDR2 YYNGEE. The CDR3 coding sequence is TGTGCCAGCAGCGTAGGGACACCAGATTCACCCCTCCACTTT. It translates to CASSVGTPDSPLHF. Full variable domain (missing parts from reference TRBV9 and TRBJ1-6): DSGVTQTPKHLITATGQRVTLRCSPRSGDLSVYWYQQSLDQGLQFLIQYYNGEERAKGNILERFSAQQFPDLHSELNLSSLELGDSALYFCASSVGTPDSPLHFGNGTRLTVT.

Concerning this clone: A junction boundary mismatches the germline segment, possibly from a read error. The CDR3 is CASSQRGGRETRYF. The CDR3 DNA follows: TGCGCCAGCAGCCAGCGGGGAGGGCGGGAGACCCGGTACTTC. The V gene is TRBV4-1, the J gene TRBJ2-5; 7 bases match TRBD2. Per the germline V gene, CDR1 is MGHRA and CDR2 is YSYEKL. The CDR3 spans 14 residues.

The rearrangement links TRBV19 to TRBJ1-1; maybe TRBD1 (5 bases). V lost 3 bases and J lost 5, with 10 bases in between. Looked up from germline, CDR1 is LNHDA and CDR2 is SQIVND (reference sequence). This CDR3 has 13 amino acids. The CDR3 here is CASSMGRVTEAFF. The DNA of the CDR3 is TGTGCCAGTAGTATGGGCAGGGTTACTGAAGCTTTCTTT.

The DNA of the CDR3 is TGCGCCAGCGGTCGGGGGGGCAGCACAGATACGCAGTATTTT. It codes for CASGRGGSTDTQYF. The chain couples TRBV5-1 to TRBJ2-3; 8 bases line up with TRBD2. Germline-derived CDR1 and CDR2 are SGHRS and YFSETQ. The CDR3 totals 14 residues. The V and J ends lost 7 bases and 0 bases, in that order; junction bases with no gene match: 4.

The chain uses TRBV2 and TRBJ1-2; the D gene is possibly TRBD1 (6 bases). CDR1 is SNHLY and CDR2 is FYNNEI in the germline V gene. The CDR3 spans 15 residues. V was clipped by 6 bases and J by 0 bases, with 14 bases between them. CDR3 bases: TGTGCCAGCAGCCCCAACTACAGGGCTAACTATGGCTACACCTTC. It encodes CASSPNYRANYGYTF.

The chain has TRBV29-1 and TRBJ2-1; 15 bases fit TRBD2. V trimming: 2 bases; J trimming: 9 bases; junction bases outside the gene matches: 5. The CDR3 spans 15 residues. The germline V gene has CDR1 SQVTM and CDR2 ANQGSEA. The chain's CDR3 is CSVEPGLAGGGEQFF. CDR3 DNA: TGCAGCGTTGAACCGGGACTAGCGGGAGGAGGTGAGCAGTTCTTC.

This clone appeared a few times. The J gene is TRBJ2-7, the V gene TRBV11-3; 8 positions agree with TRBD2. The germline CDR1 and CDR2 sequences are SGHNT and YENEEA. Trimming removed 2 bases from V and 0 bases from J; junction bases left unmatched: 6. This CDR3 comprises 16 residues. For the CDR3, the DNA is TGTGCCAGCAGCTTAAGCGGGAGTTCCAACTCCTACGAGCAGTACTTC. The encoded protein is CASSLSGSSNSYEQYF. Full variable domain (missing parts from reference TRBV11-3 and TRBJ2-7): EAGVVQSPRYKIIEKKQPVAFWCNPISGHNTLYWYLQNLGQGPELLIRYENEEAVDDSQLPKDRFSAERLKGVDSTLKIQPAELGDSAVYLCASSLSGSSNSYEQYFGPGTRLTVT.

This chain links TRBV28 with TRBJ2-3, with D possibly matching TRBD2 (5 bases). The germline V gene has CDR1 MDHEN and CDR2 SYDVKM. Trimming cost V 2 bases and J 4 bases, with 7 bases left between them. The CDR3 is 13 amino acids. Here the CDR3 reads CASSLPSPDTQYF. The CDR3 nucleotides are TGTGCCAGCAGTTTACCTAGCCCAGATACGCAGTATTTT.